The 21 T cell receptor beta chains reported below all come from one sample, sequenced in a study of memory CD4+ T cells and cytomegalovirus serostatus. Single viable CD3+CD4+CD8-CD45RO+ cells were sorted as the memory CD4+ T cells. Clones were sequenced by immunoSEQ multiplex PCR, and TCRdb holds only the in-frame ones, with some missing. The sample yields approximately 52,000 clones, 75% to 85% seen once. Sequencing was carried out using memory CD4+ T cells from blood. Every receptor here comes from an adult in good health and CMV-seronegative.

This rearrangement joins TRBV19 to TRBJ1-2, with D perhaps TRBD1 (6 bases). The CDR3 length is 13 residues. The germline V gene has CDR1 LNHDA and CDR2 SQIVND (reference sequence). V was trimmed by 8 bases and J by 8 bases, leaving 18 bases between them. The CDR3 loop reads CASARDTGVGYTF. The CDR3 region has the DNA TGTGCCAGTGCTCGGGACACGGGAGTCGGCTACACCTTC. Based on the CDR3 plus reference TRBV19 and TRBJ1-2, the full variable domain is DGGITQSPKYLFRKEGQNVTLSCEQNLNHDAMYWYRQDPGQGLRLIYYSQIVNDFQKGDIAEGYSVSREKKESFPLTVTSAQKNPTAFYLCASARDTGVGYTFGSGTRLTVV.

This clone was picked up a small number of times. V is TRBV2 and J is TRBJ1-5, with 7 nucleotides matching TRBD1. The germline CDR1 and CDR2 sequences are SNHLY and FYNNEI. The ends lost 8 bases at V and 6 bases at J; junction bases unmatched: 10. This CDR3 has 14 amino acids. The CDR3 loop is CASGTGALGQPQHF. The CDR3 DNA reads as TGTGCCAGCGGAACAGGGGCCCTCGGTCAGCCCCAGCATTTT.

The CDR3 DNA reads TGTGCCAGCAGCGCGACAGGGGCCAACTATGGCTACACCTTC. Protein sequence: CASSATGANYGYTF. The chain has TRBV7-8 and TRBJ1-2; the match to TRBD1 covers 8 bases. V lost 5 bases and J lost 2; bases outside the gene matches: 4. CDR3 length equals 14 residues. CDR1 is SGHVS, CDR2 FQNEAQ, per germline. The full variable domain, rest sourced from reference TRBV7-8 and TRBJ1-2, is GAGVSQSPRYKVAKRGQDVALRCDPISGHVSLFWYQQALGQGPEFLTYFQNEAQLDKSGLPSDRFFAERPEGSVSTLKIQRTQQEDSAVYLCASSATGANYGYTFGSGTRLTVV.

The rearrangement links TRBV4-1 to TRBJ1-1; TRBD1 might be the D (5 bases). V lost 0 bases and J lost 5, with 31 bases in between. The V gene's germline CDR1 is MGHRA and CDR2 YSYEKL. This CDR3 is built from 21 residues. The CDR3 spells CASSQDQSVPGRQSGGTEAFF. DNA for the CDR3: TGCGCCAGCAGCCAAGATCAATCCGTCCCGGGGAGACAGTCCGGGGGTACTGAAGCTTTCTTT.

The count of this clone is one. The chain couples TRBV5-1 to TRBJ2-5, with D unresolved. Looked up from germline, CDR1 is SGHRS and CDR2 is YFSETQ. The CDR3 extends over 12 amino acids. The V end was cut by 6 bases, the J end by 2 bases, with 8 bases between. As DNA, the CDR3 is TGCGCCAGCAATACCGGGCAAGAGACCCAGTACTTC. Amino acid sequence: CASNTGQETQYF.

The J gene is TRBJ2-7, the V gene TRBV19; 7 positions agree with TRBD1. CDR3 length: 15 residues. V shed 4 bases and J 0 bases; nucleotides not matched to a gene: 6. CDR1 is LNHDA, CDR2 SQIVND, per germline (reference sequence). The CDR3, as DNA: TGTGCCAGTAGTAGACGGACAGGTTACTCCTACGAGCAGTACTTC. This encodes CASSRRTGYSYEQYF.

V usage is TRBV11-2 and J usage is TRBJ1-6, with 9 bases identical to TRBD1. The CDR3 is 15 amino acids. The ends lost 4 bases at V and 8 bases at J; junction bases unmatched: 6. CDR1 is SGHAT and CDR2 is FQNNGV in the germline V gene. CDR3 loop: CASSSLRDRDSPLHF. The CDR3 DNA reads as TGTGCCAGCAGCTCACTCCGGGACAGGGATTCACCCCTCCACTTT. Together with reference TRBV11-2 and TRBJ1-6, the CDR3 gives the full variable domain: EAGVAQSPRYKIIEKRQSVAFWCNPISGHATLYWYQQILGQGPKLLIQFQNNGVVDDSQLPKDRFSAERLKGVDSTLKIQPAKLEDSAVYLCASSSLRDRDSPLHFGNGTRLTVT.

CDR3 region: CASSLVASAEETQYF. CDR3 sequence (DNA): TGTGCCAGCAGCTTAGTAGCTAGCGCTGAAGAGACCCAGTACTTC. The chain employs TRBV7-8 and TRBJ2-5; D possibly corresponds to TRBD2 (6 bases). Germline CDR1 reads SGHVS; CDR2 reads FQNEAQ. This CDR3 spans 15 amino acids. The germline V and J ends were trimmed by 1 base and 3 bases, with 12 bases remaining between them. Drawing the rest from reference TRBV7-8 and TRBJ2-5, the complete variable domain is GAGVSQSPRYKVAKRGQDVALRCDPISGHVSLFWYQQALGQGPEFLTYFQNEAQLDKSGLPSDRFFAERPEGSVSTLKIQRTQQEDSAVYLCASSLVASAEETQYFGPGTRLLVL.

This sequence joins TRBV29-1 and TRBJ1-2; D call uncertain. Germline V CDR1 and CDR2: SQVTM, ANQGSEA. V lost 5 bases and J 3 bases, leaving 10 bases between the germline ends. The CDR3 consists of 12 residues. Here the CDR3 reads CSVQVRDYGYTF. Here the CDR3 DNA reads TGCAGCGTTCAGGTTCGGGACTATGGCTACACCTTC.

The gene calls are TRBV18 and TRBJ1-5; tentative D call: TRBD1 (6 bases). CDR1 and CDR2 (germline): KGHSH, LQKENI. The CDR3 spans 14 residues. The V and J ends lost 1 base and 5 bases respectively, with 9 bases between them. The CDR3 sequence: CASSPRPGDQPQHF. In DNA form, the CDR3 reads TGTGCCAGCTCACCACGGCCAGGGGATCAGCCCCAGCATTTT.

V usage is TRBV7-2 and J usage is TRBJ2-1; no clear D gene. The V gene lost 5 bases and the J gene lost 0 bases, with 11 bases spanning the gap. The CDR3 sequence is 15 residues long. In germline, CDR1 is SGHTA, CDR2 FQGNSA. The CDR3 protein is CASSQAVHSYNEQFF. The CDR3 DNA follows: TGTGCCAGCAGCCAGGCCGTACACTCCTACAATGAGCAGTTCTTC.

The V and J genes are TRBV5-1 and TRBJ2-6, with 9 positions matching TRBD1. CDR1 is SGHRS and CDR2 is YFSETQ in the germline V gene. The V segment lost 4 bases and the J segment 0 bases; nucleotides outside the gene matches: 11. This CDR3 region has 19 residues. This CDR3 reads CASSTLGTGSSSGANVLTF. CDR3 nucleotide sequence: TGCGCCAGCAGCACTTTGGGGACAGGGAGTAGCTCTGGGGCCAACGTCCTGACTTTC.

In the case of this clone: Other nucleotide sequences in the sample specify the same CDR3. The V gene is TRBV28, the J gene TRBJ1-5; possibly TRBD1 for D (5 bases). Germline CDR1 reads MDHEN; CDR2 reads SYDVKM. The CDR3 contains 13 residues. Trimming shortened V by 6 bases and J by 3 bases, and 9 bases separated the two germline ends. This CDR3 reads CASSRDPNQPQHF. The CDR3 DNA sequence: TGTGCCAGCAGCCGGGACCCCAATCAGCCCCAGCATTTT.

CDR3 residues: CASSEWTGEVDGYTF. The CDR3 bases are TGTGCCAGTAGTGAATGGACAGGGGAGGTAGATGGCTACACCTTC. The V and J genes are TRBV19 and TRBJ1-2, with 9 bases lining up with TRBD1. The CDR3 sequence is 15 residues long. The germline gives CDR1 LNHDA, CDR2 SQIVND (reference sequence). The trim removed 5 bases at V and 6 bases at J, leaving 10 bases unmatched.

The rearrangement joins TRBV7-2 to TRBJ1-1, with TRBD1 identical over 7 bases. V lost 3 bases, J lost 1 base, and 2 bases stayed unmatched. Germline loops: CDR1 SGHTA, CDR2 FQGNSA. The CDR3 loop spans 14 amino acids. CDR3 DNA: TGTGCCAGCAGCTTCGCAGGGGGGAACACTGAAGCTTTCTTT. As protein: CASSFAGGNTEAFF.

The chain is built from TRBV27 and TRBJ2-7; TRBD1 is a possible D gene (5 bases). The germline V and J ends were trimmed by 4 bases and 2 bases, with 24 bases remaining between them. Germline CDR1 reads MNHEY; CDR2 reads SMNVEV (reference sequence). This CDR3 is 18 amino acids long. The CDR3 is CASSYHATGRTKTYEQYF. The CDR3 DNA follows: TGTGCCAGCAGTTACCATGCTACGGGCCGGACAAAAACCTACGAGCAGTACTTC.

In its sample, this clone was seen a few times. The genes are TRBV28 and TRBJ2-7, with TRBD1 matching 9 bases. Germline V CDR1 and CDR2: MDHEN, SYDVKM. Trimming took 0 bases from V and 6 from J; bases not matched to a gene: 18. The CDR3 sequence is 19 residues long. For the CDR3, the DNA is TGTGCCAGCAGTTTATGGGACCTTGATATCGACAGGGGGTGGATCGAGCAGTACTTC. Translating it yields CASSLWDLDIDRGWIEQYF. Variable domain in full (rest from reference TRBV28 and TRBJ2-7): DVKVTQSSRYLVKRTGEKVFLECVQDMDHENMFWYRQDPGLGLRLIYFSYDVKMKEKGDIPEGYSVSREKKERFSLILESASTNQTSMYLCASSLWDLDIDRGWIEQYFGPGTRLTVT.

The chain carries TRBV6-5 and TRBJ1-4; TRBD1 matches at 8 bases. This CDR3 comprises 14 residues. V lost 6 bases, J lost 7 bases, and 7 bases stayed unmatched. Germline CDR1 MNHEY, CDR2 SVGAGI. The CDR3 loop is CASSIDRGGEKLFF. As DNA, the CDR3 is TGTGCCAGCAGCATTGACAGGGGCGGTGAAAAACTGTTTTTT.

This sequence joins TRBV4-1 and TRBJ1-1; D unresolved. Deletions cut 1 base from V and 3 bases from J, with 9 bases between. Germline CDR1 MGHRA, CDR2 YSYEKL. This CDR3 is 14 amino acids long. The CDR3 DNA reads TGCGCCAGCAGCCAAGTTACTTCAGACACTGAAGCTTTCTTT. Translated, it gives CASSQVTSDTEAFF.

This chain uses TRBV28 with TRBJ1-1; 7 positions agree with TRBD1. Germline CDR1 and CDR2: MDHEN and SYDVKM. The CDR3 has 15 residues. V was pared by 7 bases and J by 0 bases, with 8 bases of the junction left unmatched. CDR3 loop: CASTSQGRMNTEAFF. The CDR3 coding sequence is TGTGCCAGCACCTCACAGGGGCGGATGAACACTGAAGCTTTCTTT.

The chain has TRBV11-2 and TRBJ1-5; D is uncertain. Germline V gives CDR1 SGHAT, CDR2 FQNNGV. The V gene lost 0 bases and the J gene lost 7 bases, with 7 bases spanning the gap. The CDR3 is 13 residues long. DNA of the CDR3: TGTGCCAGCAGCTTAGATTATCGGCAGCCCCAGCATTTT. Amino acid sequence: CASSLDYRQPQHF.